One sample yielded the 8 T cell receptor beta chains listed below, sequenced in a study of blood T cell repertoires in COVID-19. This table comes from immunoSEQ multiplex PCR, and its TCRdb copy is limited to in-frame clones, with some not included. The data show 110,000 to 150,000 clones, with over 75% seen just once and 1.5% to 2% held by the top ten. Sequenced material: peripheral blood. The origin of the receptors is a man between 65 and 79 years old with acute or convalescent COVID-19.

The rearrangement uses TRBV2 and TRBJ2-4; TRBD2 agrees at 8 bases. Germline V gene data show CDR1 as SNHLY and CDR2 as FYNNEI. The ends lost 4 bases at V and 5 bases at J; junction bases unmatched: 1. This CDR3 comprises 13 residues. The DNA for the CDR3 is TGTGCCAGCAGTGTGGGACTAGAAAACATTCAGTACTTC. Its protein is CASSVGLENIQYF.

The rearrangement links TRBV3-1 (or the pseudogene TRBV3-2) to TRBJ2-1, with TRBD2 as a possible D gene (6 bases). With 1 base removed from V and 6 bases from J, the gap between germline ends came to 13 bases. From germline, CDR1 is LGHDT and CDR2 YNNKEL (reference sequence). The CDR3 has 15 residues. The CDR3 reads CASSQGTNQFNEQFF. DNA for the CDR3: TGTGCCAGCAGCCAAGGGACTAATCAGTTCAATGAGCAGTTCTTC.

The chain carries TRBV5-5 and TRBJ2-1; D gene uncertain. Trimming removed 1 base from V and 0 bases from J, with 14 bases in between. Germline CDR1 and CDR2: SGHKS and YYEKEE (reference sequence). The CDR3 has 17 residues. CDR3 in DNA: TGTGCCAGCAGCTTGAGAGGAATGGCAGCCTCCTACAATGAGCAGTTCTTC. Residues: CASSLRGMAASYNEQFF.

This clone was seen once. The chain couples TRBV28 to TRBJ1-6; 12 bases line up with TRBD1. The trim removed 6 bases at V and 3 bases at J, leaving 3 bases unmatched. Germline lookup yields CDR1 MDHEN and CDR2 SYDVKM. The CDR3 contains 16 residues. CDR3 residues: CASRGTGGDYNSPLHF. CDR3 coding DNA: TGTGCCAGCAGGGGGACAGGGGGCGACTATAATTCACCCCTCCACTTT.

The V call is TRBV20-1, the J call TRBJ1-4; no reliable D call. There are 11 residues in the CDR3. Trimming stripped 3 bases from V and 6 bases from J, with 5 bases between. Germline values: CDR1 DFQATT, CDR2 SNEGSKA (reference sequence). The CDR3 DNA reads TGCAGTGCTAGCACAGATGAAAAACTGTTTTTT. Amino acids: CSASTDEKLFF.

This clone was seen just once. The chain employs TRBV3-1 (or the pseudogene TRBV3-2) and TRBJ1-1, with no clear D. The CDR3 length is 15 residues. Germline CDR1 is LGHDT and CDR2 is YNNKEL (reference sequence). V lost 0 bases and J 4 bases, leaving 12 bases between the germline ends. The DNA for the CDR3 is TGTGCCAGCAGCCAAGATTCCCACGGTAGCACTGAAGCTTTCTTT. Translating it yields CASSQDSHGSTEAFF.

This sequence joins TRBV20-1 and TRBJ2-3; 7 bases are shared with TRBD2. V trimming: 3 bases; J trimming: 6 bases; junction bases outside the gene matches: 9. The V gene's germline CDR1 is DFQATT and CDR2 SNEGSKA (reference sequence). The CDR3 runs to 14 residues. In DNA, the CDR3 is TGCAGTGCTAGTGGCCCAGCGGGACGTGATACGCAGTATTTT. Protein: CSASGPAGRDTQYF.

The chain employs TRBV7-9 and TRBJ1-6, with TRBD1 as a possible D gene (5 bases). CDR1 is SEHNR, CDR2 FQNEAQ, per germline (reference sequence). The CDR3 runs to 15 residues. Trimming took off 0 bases at V and 5 bases at J, with 8 bases between the two ends. The DNA for the CDR3 is TGTGCCAGCAGCTTAGCGGCGGGGGATAATTCACCCCTCCACTTT. Translation: CASSLAAGDNSPLHF.